One T cell receptor beta chain is described in this entry. This sample was included in a study of identical twins. TCRdb analysed the 5' RACE reads with MiXCR anew, one entry per CDR3 protein. Here the sample spans approximately 240,000 distinct CDR3 sequences, about 14% being singletons. Germline CDR1 is MNHNS and CDR2 is SASEGT. The CDR3 is 15 amino acids. V lost 5 bases, J lost 8 bases, and 10 bases stayed unmatched. The chain uses TRBV6-1 and TRBJ2-2; 8 bases agree with TRBD1. The sequencing input was memory (CD45RO+) T cells sorted from blood. The source of this sequence is a woman younger than 35 in good health. This chain's CDR3 is CASSRQGLFTGELFF. In DNA, the CDR3 is TGTGCCAGCAGTCGACAGGGGCTGTTCACTGGGGAGCTGTTTTTT.